These 28 T cell receptor beta chains were all obtained from the same sample, sequenced in a study of breast tumors, draining lymph nodes, adjacent tissues. One entry per CDR3 protein results from TCRdb running MiXCR on the multiplex PCR reads. The sample contains some 66,000 distinct CDR3 sequences, 57% of which appear only once. Material: breast tumor tissue. These receptors were obtained from a female donor with breast cancer. Some clones in this sample may be carry-over from other donors' samples.

This clonotype was seen ten or more times. The chain uses TRBV20-1 and TRBJ2-1; maybe TRBD2 (5 bases). This CDR3 region has 16 residues. The V gene lost 1 base and the J gene lost 3 bases, with 16 bases spanning the gap. Germline CDR1 DFQATT, CDR2 SNEGSKA (reference sequence). CDR3 sequence reads: CSARVSGALGYNEQFF. In DNA, the CDR3 is TGCAGTGCTAGAGTCAGCGGTGCCTTGGGCTACAATGAGCAGTTCTTC.

This clonotype came up many times. This chain joins TRBV6-2 or TRBV6-3 and TRBJ2-3; 8 bases match TRBD1. CDR1 is MNHEY and CDR2 is SVGEGT in the germline V gene. Trimming took 8 bases from V and 9 from J; bases not matched to a gene: 4. CDR3 length: 11 residues. In nucleotides, the CDR3 is TGTGCCAGCGGACAGGGAAAGACGCAGTATTTT. It translates to CASGQGKTQYF.

CDR3 nucleotides: TGTGCCACCAGCAGTCCTCTAATAAGGGGCACAGATACGCAGTATTTT. Its protein product is CATSSPLIRGTDTQYF. The chain employs TRBV15 and TRBJ2-3; D uncertain. V was pared by 3 bases and J by 1 base, with 14 bases between. The germline V gene encodes CDR1 LNHNV and CDR2 YYDKDF (reference sequence). The CDR3 is 16 residues long. The whole variable domain, remainder taken from reference TRBV15 and TRBJ2-3, is DAMVIQNPRYQVTQFGKPVTLSCSQTLNHNVMYWYQQKSSQAPKLLFHYYDKDFNNEADTPDNFQSRRPNTSFCFLDIRSPGLGDTAMYLCATSSPLIRGTDTQYFGPGTRLTVL.

There are many counts of this clonotype. The rearrangement links TRBV7-2 to TRBJ2-3; tentatively, D is TRBD2 (5 bases). With 5 bases removed from V and 6 bases from J, the gap between germline ends came to 18 bases. This CDR3 contains 15 residues. Germline assignment: CDR1 SGHTA and CDR2 FQGNSA. The CDR3 loop is CASSPRINTGDTQYF. The CDR3 bases are TGTGCCAGCAGCCCGCGGATCAACACGGGGGATACGCAGTATTTT.

This chain uses TRBV7-9 with TRBJ1-6, with D uncertain. The CDR3 covers 12 residues. V was clipped by 4 bases and J by 8 bases, with 6 bases between them. Germline CDR1 reads SEHNR; CDR2 reads FQNEAQ (reference sequence). The CDR3 sequence: CASSSIDSPLHF. The CDR3 region has the DNA TGTGCCAGCAGCTCGATTGATTCACCCCTCCACTTT.

The V gene is TRBV29-1, the J gene TRBJ1-2, with D hard to call. CDR1 and CDR2 (germline): SQVTM, ANQGSEA. Trimming took 3 bases from V and 6 from J, leaving 29 bases between them. The CDR3 loop spans 18 amino acids. For the CDR3, the DNA is TGCAGCGTTGACCCTTACCAGACTAGCGGGAGGTCCGACAATGGCTACACCTTC. This translates into CSVDPYQTSGRSDNGYTF.

The rearrangement uses TRBV11-3 and TRBJ1-2, with 8 bases lining up with TRBD1. Looked up from germline, CDR1 is SGHNT and CDR2 is YENEEA. V lost 4 bases, J lost 2 bases, and 6 bases stayed unmatched. The CDR3 is 15 residues long. CDR3 protein: CASSSSTGENYGYTF. The CDR3, as DNA: TGTGCCAGCAGCTCCTCGACAGGGGAGAACTATGGCTACACCTTC.

A note on this clonotype: It is unclear where the CDR3 begins or ends on the DNA, so no DNA is shown, and the CDR3 is as TCRdb lists it. The rearrangement links TRBV20-1 to TRBJ1-4; TRBD1 reflects the table's D call only, with no check against the DNA. The CDR3 is 20 amino acids in total, end residues counted. Germline assignment: CDR1 DFQATT and CDR2 SNEGSKA (reference sequence). The CDR3 region is CSAAPGSYEQYFGGTEKLFF.

The chain has TRBV5-1 and TRBJ2-7; TRBD1 might be the D (5 bases). V was pared by 0 bases and J by 0 bases, with 10 bases between. Germline-derived CDR1 and CDR2 are SGHRS and YFSETQ. The CDR3 sequence is 15 residues long. The CDR3: CASSLGWGRSYEQYF. As DNA, the CDR3 is TGCGCCAGCAGCTTGGGTTGGGGCCGCTCCTACGAGCAGTACTTC. Full variable domain (rest looked up from reference TRBV5-1 and TRBJ2-7): KAGVTQTPRYLIKTRGQQVTLSCSPISGHRSVSWYQQTPGQGLQFLFEYFSETQRNKGNFPGRFSGRQFSNSRSEMNVSTLELGDSALYLCASSLGWGRSYEQYFGPGTRLTVT.

The J gene is TRBJ2-1, the V gene TRBV9; D may be TRBD2 (5 bases). The CDR3 is made up of 17 amino acids. From germline, CDR1 is SGDLS and CDR2 YYNGEE. Between the trimmed V and J ends, which lost 3 bases and 1 base, there was a span of 17 bases. In DNA form, the CDR3 reads TGTGCCAGCAGCGGCTCGACGGGATTGAGGTCCTACAATGAGCAGTTCTTC. It encodes CASSGSTGLRSYNEQFF.

This clonotype is medium-sized by share. CDR3 residues: CASSFLDSTDTQYF. The CDR3 DNA reads TGTGCCAGCAGCTTTCTGGACAGCACAGATACGCAGTATTTT. The chain recombines TRBV5-6 with TRBJ2-3; unclear D gene. CDR1 SGHDT and CDR2 YYEEEE come from the germline V gene. Trimming removed 2 bases at V and 0 bases at J, with 7 bases between. CDR3 length equals 14 residues.

The chain joins TRBV5-6 to TRBJ2-1, with 7 bases identical to TRBD1. CDR1 and CDR2 (germline): SGHDT, YYEEEE. Losses at the gene ends were 2 bases for V and 2 bases for J; bases not matched to a gene: 16. The CDR3 loop spans 19 amino acids. CDR3 residues: CASSLSDTIEGGAYNEQFF. CDR3 nucleotides: TGTGCCAGCAGCTTAAGTGACACCATCGAAGGGGGCGCCTACAATGAGCAGTTCTTC.

The gene calls are TRBV20-1 and TRBJ2-3; D is possibly TRBD2 (6 bases). Germline values: CDR1 DFQATT, CDR2 SNEGSKA (reference sequence). This CDR3 comprises 14 residues. V was shortened by 5 bases and J by 4 bases, with 16 bases between the two germline ends. CDR3 region: CSASRDSTPDTQYF. CDR3 bases: TGCAGTGCTTCCCGGGACTCCACGCCAGATACGCAGTATTTT.

This clonotype was seen at least ten times. The V gene is TRBV6-6, the J gene TRBJ2-2, with TRBD1 as a possible D gene (5 bases). Looked up from germline, CDR1 is MNHNY and CDR2 is SVGAGI (reference sequence). There are 13 residues in the CDR3. V was cut by 3 bases and J by 7 bases, with 9 bases left in between. In DNA, the CDR3 is TGTGCCAGCAGTTATTCCCAGGGCGGGGAGCTGTTTTTT. This sequence encodes CASSYSQGGELFF.

The chain recombines TRBV20-1 with TRBJ2-7; D possibly matches TRBD1 or TRBD2 (5 bases each). Germline V CDR1 and CDR2: DFQATT, SNEGSKA (reference sequence). This CDR3 has 15 amino acids. The V and J ends lost 7 bases and 2 bases respectively, with 21 bases between them. The CDR3 region has the DNA TGCAGTGTTAGGGTTCCGGGACGGATCCCCTACGAGCAGTACTTC. This gives the protein CSVRVPGRIPYEQYF.

V usage is TRBV28 and J usage is TRBJ1-1; D gene ambiguous. V was shortened by 2 bases and J by 3 bases, with 4 bases between the two germline ends. CDR3 size: 12 residues. Germline lookup yields CDR1 MDHEN and CDR2 SYDVKM. DNA of the CDR3: TGTGCCAGCAGTTTACCCCACACTGAAGCTTTCTTT. Translated: CASSLPHTEAFF.

The chain is built from TRBV7-9 and TRBJ1-2, with D possibly being TRBD1 (6 bases). The CDR3 totals 14 residues. The germline V gene has CDR1 SEHNR and CDR2 FQNEAQ (reference sequence). Trimming took 4 bases from V and 5 from J, leaving 14 bases between them. CDR3 coding DNA: TGTGCCAGCAGCTCACAGGGAAGGCCTTATGGCTACACCTTC. It yields the protein CASSSQGRPYGYTF.

V usage is TRBV20-1 and J usage is TRBJ2-2, with D possibly being TRBD2 (5 bases). The V end lost 6 bases, the J end lost 7 bases, and 12 bases lay between the germline ends. Germline values: CDR1 DFQATT, CDR2 SNEGSKA (reference sequence). The length of the CDR3 is 12 residues. In DNA form, the CDR3 reads TGCAGTGCCCGCGGGCCCTTCGGGGAGCTGTTTTTT. As protein: CSARGPFGELFF.

This clonotype was counted many times. A much larger clone lies one base from this, so it may be a read error. The V call is TRBV20-1, the J call TRBJ1-2, with a tentative D call TRBD1 (5 bases). Germline V lookup: CDR1 DFQATT, CDR2 SNEGSKA (reference sequence). This CDR3 comprises 12 residues. As DNA, the CDR3 is TGCAGTGCATCCAACAGGTTCTATGGCTCCACCTTC. Its protein product is CSASNRFYGSTF.

In regard to this clonotype: This may be a read error: a much more frequent sequence differs by one nucleotide. This chain joins TRBV27 and TRBJ1-3; D is undetermined. Germline values: CDR1 MNHEY, CDR2 SMNVEV (reference sequence). The length of the CDR3 is 15 residues. In DNA form, the CDR3 reads TGTGCCAGCAGTTTAACCCCGGGATCGGGAAACGCCATATATTTT. Encoded protein: CASSLTPGSGNAIYF.

As concerns this clonotype: A read error is possible here, since a much larger clone lies one base away. The chain links TRBV6-2 or TRBV6-3 to TRBJ2-3; 8 nucleotides match TRBD2. The germline V gene has CDR1 MNHEY and CDR2 SVGEGT. The CDR3 runs 16 residues. CDR3 coding DNA: TGTGCCAGCAGTTACCGGAGCGGGAGTCTCACAGATGCGCAGTATTTT. It translates to CASSYRSGSLTDAQYF.

The CDR3 loop is CASTGTAYNEQFF. In DNA form, the CDR3 reads TGTGCCAGTACCGGGACAGCCTACAATGAGCAGTTCTTC. The chain recombines TRBV19 with TRBJ2-1; TRBD1 agrees at 7 bases. Looked up from germline, CDR1 is LNHDA and CDR2 is SQIVND (reference sequence). CDR3 length: 13 residues. Germline trimming cut 7 bases from V and 2 bases from J; bases unmatched to any gene: 2.

V is TRBV2 and J is TRBJ2-3; 12 positions agree with TRBD2. Germline CDR1 reads SNHLY; CDR2 reads FYNNEI. CDR3 length equals 18 residues. The J segment lost 0 bases and the V segment lost 7 bases, leaving 11 bases of the junction unmatched. The CDR3 DNA reads TGTGCCAGCATGGCTGGGCTAGCGGGGGGGATTAGCACAGATACGCAGTATTTT. Translated: CASMAGLAGGISTDTQYF.

The sample holds many counts of this clonotype. The rearrangement uses TRBV5-1 and TRBJ1-5; no definite D call. CDR1 is SGHRS, CDR2 YFSETQ, per germline. The germline V and J ends were trimmed by 4 bases and 5 bases, with 10 bases remaining between them. The CDR3 consists of 13 residues. Here the CDR3 reads CASSLTRDQPQHF. The CDR3 DNA reads as TGCGCCAGCAGCCTCACAAGGGATCAGCCCCAGCATTTT.

At least ten counts were recorded for this clonotype. The V and J genes are TRBV29-1 and TRBJ2-1; D perhaps matches TRBD2 (6 bases). Germline assignment: CDR1 SQVTM and CDR2 ANQGSEA. The ends were cut back, 2 bases at V and 0 bases at J, with 14 bases in the middle. The CDR3 is made up of 16 amino acids. CDR3 in DNA: TGCAGCGTTGAAAGAACGGGGGACCCCTCCTACAATGAGCAGTTCTTC. Translated, it gives CSVERTGDPSYNEQFF.

This clonotype was detected many times. The rearrangement links TRBV5-1 to TRBJ2-4; 8 bases agree with TRBD1. The ends lost 0 bases at V and 9 bases at J; junction bases unmatched: 5. Germline values: CDR1 SGHRS, CDR2 YFSETQ. CDR3 size: 14 residues. CDR3 coding DNA: TGCGCCAGCAGCTTGGACAGGGGGAGTAGCATTCAGTACTTC. This translates into CASSLDRGSSIQYF.

V and J are TRBV5-6 and TRBJ1-6; 7 bases are a match to TRBD1. The J segment lost 9 bases and the V segment lost 4 bases, leaving 7 bases of the junction unmatched. Germline values: CDR1 SGHDT, CDR2 YYEEEE. The CDR3 runs to 14 residues. CDR3 bases: TGTGCCAGCAGCCCGGGGGACAGTTCTTCACCCCTCCACTTT. Its protein product is CASSPGDSSSPLHF.

The chain couples TRBV9 to TRBJ2-3, with 10 bases aligning to TRBD2. The CDR3 is 16 amino acids. Trimming took 2 bases from V and 0 from J; bases not matched to a gene: 3. Germline V gives CDR1 SGDLS, CDR2 YYNGEE. Here the CDR3 DNA reads TGTGCCAGCAGCGTGATGACTAGCGGGAGCACAGATACGCAGTATTTT. Its protein product is CASSVMTSGSTDTQYF.